This T cell receptor beta chain stems from a study of identical twins. Study findings and constraints: Cord blood beta clonotypes present at high abundance carried fewer insertions; no such pattern appeared in memory repertoires.

Trimming left V 1 base short and J 5 bases short, with 14 bases between. Per the germline V gene, CDR1 is DFQATT and CDR2 is SNEGSKA (reference sequence). The CDR3 runs to 14 residues. This clonotype has at least ten counts. Its matching antigen is unknown. TCRdb re-called the 5' RACE reads with MiXCR, one entry per CDR3 protein. The sample lists about 240,000 distinct CDR3 sequences, about 10% occurring once. The TCR comes from a man aged 45-65 years in good health. The sample consisted of memory T cells sorted from blood. The chain recombines TRBV20-1 with TRBJ1-1; D is unresolved. The CDR3 DNA reads TGCAGTGCTAGAGCTCCTCGTTACGGGACTGAAGCTTTCTTT. Its translation: CSARAPRYGTEAFF.